One and the same sample provided the 26 T cell receptor beta chains below, sequenced in a study of Ad26.COV2.S vaccination and SARS-CoV-2 variants. The treatment was: approximately 18 received Ad26.COV2.S at low or high dose, single or two shots; roughly 5 received placebo; per-sample allocation not given. Sampling occurred on day 63 after the first vaccine or placebo injection. TCRdb's copy holds only in-frame clones and misses some; the assay was immunoSEQ multiplex PCR. The sample carries roughly 450,000 clones, about 93% recorded once. The source material was peripheral blood, sampled in a trial of Ad26.COV2.S vaccine versus placebo. The receptor source for this set is a person between 18 and 59 years old who received the Ad26.COV2.S COVID-19 vaccine or a placebo.

The chain has TRBV7-8 and TRBJ1-1; 11 positions match TRBD1. Trimming took 3 bases from V and 3 from J; bases not matched to a gene: 15. The CDR3 is made up of 19 amino acids. Germline loops: CDR1 SGHVS, CDR2 FQNEAQ. DNA for the CDR3: TGTGCCAGCAGCTTTCCACTGGGGACAGGGGGTCTTAGGGACACTGAAGCTTTCTTT. It yields the protein CASSFPLGTGGLRDTEAFF.

The rearrangement uses TRBV2 and TRBJ2-2; 7 bases match TRBD2. Trimming cost V 8 bases and J 4 bases; bases outside gene matches: 4. The CDR3 has 13 residues. Germline assignment: CDR1 SNHLY and CDR2 FYNNEI. In DNA form, the CDR3 reads TGTGCCAGCGGCAGGGAGGGCACCGGGGAGCTGTTTTTT. Amino acids: CASGREGTGELFF.

The chain couples TRBV5-4 to TRBJ1-2; TRBD1 is a possible D gene (5 bases). CDR1 and CDR2 (germline): SGHNT, YYREEE (reference sequence). V dropped 0 bases and J dropped 8 bases, with 14 bases sitting between them. The CDR3 runs to 14 residues. For the CDR3, the DNA is TGTGCCAGCAGCTTGGCAAGCAGGGTTGACGGCTACACCTTC. This gives the protein CASSLASRVDGYTF.

This chain connects TRBV7-8 to TRBJ2-3; D uncertain. With 6 bases removed from V and 0 bases from J, the gap between germline ends came to 10 bases. CDR3 length: 14 amino acids. CDR1 and CDR2 (germline): SGHVS, FQNEAQ. The CDR3 region is CASRPRASTDTQYF. The CDR3 coding sequence is TGTGCCAGCAGGCCAAGGGCGAGCACAGATACGCAGTATTTT.

The CDR3: CASSLLAGYEQYF. The CDR3 nucleotides are TGTGCCAGCAGCTTACTAGCTGGCTACGAGCAGTACTTC. The rearrangement joins TRBV5-5 to TRBJ2-7; D is perhaps TRBD2 (6 bases). There are 13 residues in the CDR3. Trimming removed 2 bases from V and 3 bases from J, with 9 bases in between. Germline V gives CDR1 SGHKS, CDR2 YYEKEE (reference sequence).

The gene calls are TRBV7-2 and TRBJ2-6; D uncertain. The V end lost 2 bases, the J end lost 0 bases, and 11 bases lay between the germline ends. The CDR3 spans 17 residues. Germline CDR1 is SGHTA and CDR2 is FQGNSA. The CDR3 DNA reads as TGTGCCAGCAGCTTAAGCCAGACTGGCTCTGGGGCCAACGTCCTGACTTTC. Its translation: CASSLSQTGSGANVLTF.

The V call is TRBV3-1 (or the pseudogene TRBV3-2), the J call TRBJ2-3, with D perhaps TRBD2 (6 bases). CDR1 and CDR2 (germline): LGHDT, YNNKEL (reference sequence). The V end lost 4 bases, the J end lost 2 bases, and 10 bases lay between the germline ends. The CDR3 contains 14 residues. CDR3 residues: CASSRGTFTDTQYF. As DNA, the CDR3 is TGTGCCAGCAGCCGAGGGACTTTCACAGATACGCAGTATTTT.

V is TRBV28 and J is TRBJ2-1, with D perhaps given as TRBD1 or TRBD2 (5 bases each). CDR3 length: 12 residues. Trimming removed 6 bases from V and 13 bases from J, with 16 bases in between. The germline gives CDR1 MDHEN, CDR2 SYDVKM. DNA of the CDR3: TGTGCCAGCAGCCCGGGACCCTTAAGTCAGTTCTTC. It is translated as CASSPGPLSQFF.

J is TRBJ2-4 and V is TRBV5-8; 9 bases fit TRBD2. The length of the CDR3 is 14 residues. From germline, CDR1 is SGHTS and CDR2 YDEGEE. J lost 8 bases, V lost 4 bases, and 7 bases had no gene match. CDR3 nucleotides: TGTGCCAGCAGCCCGGGACTAGCTCAGGACATTCAGTACTTC. As protein: CASSPGLAQDIQYF.

V is TRBV5-4 and J is TRBJ2-3; 8 nucleotides align to TRBD2. V shed 0 bases and J 3 bases; nucleotides not matched to a gene: 9. CDR3 length equals 17 residues. CDR1 is SGHNT and CDR2 is YYREEE in the germline V gene (reference sequence). This CDR3 is CASSLGPGLAGTDTQYF. The CDR3 DNA reads as TGTGCCAGCAGCTTGGGCCCCGGACTAGCCGGAACAGATACGCAGTATTTT.

To note about this clone: The sample holds other DNA sequences that translate to the same CDR3. This chain joins TRBV30 and TRBJ1-1; no clear D gene. V gave up 0 bases and J gave up 0 bases, with 5 bases separating them. The CDR3 runs to 13 residues. The germline V gene encodes CDR1 GTSNPN and CDR2 SVGIG (reference sequence). CDR3 region: CAWSVRLNTEAFF. CDR3 DNA sequence: TGTGCCTGGAGTGTAAGATTGAACACTGAAGCTTTCTTT.

The chain recombines TRBV6-5 with TRBJ1-2; TRBD1 aligns across 8 bases. CDR1 MNHEY and CDR2 SVGAGI come from the germline V gene. This CDR3 contains 15 residues. V was clipped by 3 bases and J by 4 bases; unmatched bases: 7. The CDR3 nucleotides read TGTGCCAGCAGTTATCGGACAGGGTCGATCTATGGCTACACCTTC. It is translated as CASSYRTGSIYGYTF.

The rearrangement links TRBV6-5 to TRBJ2-2, with no clear D. Germline V gives CDR1 MNHEY, CDR2 SVGAGI. This CDR3 comprises 15 residues. V lost 9 bases, J lost 6 bases, and 20 bases lay in between. This chain's CDR3 is CASWIDPVHSGELFF. The CDR3 DNA follows: TGTGCCAGTTGGATAGACCCAGTACACTCCGGGGAGCTGTTTTTT.

This chain uses TRBV7-9 with TRBJ2-7; 7 bases map to TRBD1. Trimming took 4 bases from V and 4 from J; bases not matched to a gene: 7. This CDR3 contains 14 residues. Germline V gives CDR1 SEHNR, CDR2 FQNEAQ (reference sequence). As DNA, the CDR3 is TGTGCCAGCAGCTGGACCGGGACAGATTACGAGCAGTACTTC. It encodes CASSWTGTDYEQYF.

The chain has TRBV11-3 and TRBJ2-3, with 9 positions matching TRBD2. The CDR3 consists of 14 residues. With V trimmed by 4 bases and J by 1 base, 0 bases remained unmatched. CDR1 and CDR2 from the germline V gene are SGHNT and YENEEA. In DNA form, the CDR3 reads TGTGCCAGCAGCTCTAGCGGGGGCACAGATACGCAGTATTTT. This encodes CASSSSGGTDTQYF.

This clone was found once. The rearrangement uses TRBV12-3 or TRBV12-4 and TRBJ2-7; D perhaps matches TRBD1 (5 bases). Trimming took 7 bases from V and 4 from J, leaving 11 bases between them. This CDR3 comprises 12 residues. The CDR3 nucleotides are TGTGCCAGCACCAAAGGGGATTACGAGCAGTACTTC. It is translated as CASTKGDYEQYF.

V usage is TRBV6-5 and J usage is TRBJ2-7; D perhaps matches TRBD1 (5 bases). Germline CDR1 and CDR2: MNHEY and SVGAGI. The CDR3 is 15 residues long. The V and J ends lost 7 bases and 2 bases respectively, with 18 bases between them. CDR3 nucleotides: TGTGCCAGCACCGGCCCCTCCGACAGAACCTACGAGCAGTACTTC. It codes for CASTGPSDRTYEQYF.

The chain is built from TRBV11-2 and TRBJ2-7; D is ambiguous. The germline V gene has CDR1 SGHAT and CDR2 FQNNGV. Trimming cost V 7 bases and J 6 bases, with 13 bases left between them. There are 12 residues in the CDR3. The DNA of the CDR3 is TGTGCCAGCACCCTGGGTCTTGGCGAGCAGTACTTC. Translation: CASTLGLGEQYF. The full variable domain, completed using reference TRBV11-2 and TRBJ2-7, is EAGVAQSPRYKIIEKRQSVAFWCNPISGHATLYWYQQILGQGPKLLIQFQNNGVVDDSQLPKDRFSAERLKGVDSTLKIQPAKLEDSAVYLCASTLGLGEQYFGPGTRLTVT.

This clone was observed a single time. The chain uses TRBV6-2 or TRBV6-3 and TRBJ2-1; D may correspond to TRBD1 or TRBD2 (5 bases each). The CDR3 length is 11 residues. Germline assignment: CDR1 MNHEY and CDR2 SVGEGT. Trimming shortened V by 2 bases and J by 15 bases, and 11 bases separated the two germline ends. The CDR3 sequence: CASSYGTKLFF. CDR3 in DNA: TGTGCCAGCAGTTACGGGACCAAGCTGTTCTTC.

The rearrangement uses TRBV2 and TRBJ1-2, with D perhaps TRBD1 (6 bases). V was pared by 4 bases and J by 0 bases, with 9 bases between. Germline loops: CDR1 SNHLY, CDR2 FYNNEI. CDR3 length: 14 amino acids. The CDR3 reads CASSVDSANYGYTF. As DNA, the CDR3 is TGTGCCAGCAGTGTGGACAGCGCTAACTATGGCTACACCTTC. Based on the CDR3 plus reference TRBV2 and TRBJ1-2, the full variable domain is EPEVTQTPSHQVTQMGQEVILRCVPISNHLYFYWYRQILGQKVEFLVSFYNNEISEKSEIFDDQFSVERPDGSNFTLKIRSTKLEDSAMYFCASSVDSANYGYTFGSGTRLTVV.

The J gene is TRBJ2-5, the V gene TRBV24-1; D gene unclear. CDR1 KGHDR and CDR2 SFDVKD come from the germline V gene. Trimming pared 3 bases from V and 2 bases from J, leaving 9 bases between. This CDR3 contains 14 residues. CDR3 in amino acids: CATSDGRTQETQYF. The CDR3 DNA reads TGTGCCACCAGTGATGGACGGACGCAAGAGACCCAGTACTTC.

This clone was observed a few times. V and J are TRBV7-6 and TRBJ1-3; D gene unclear. Trimming took off 0 bases at V and 0 bases at J, with 9 bases between the two ends. The germline V gene has CDR1 SGHVS and CDR2 FNYEAQ. This CDR3 region has 16 residues. The DNA of the CDR3 is TGTGCCAGCAGCTTAGCCACGTCGAGCTCTGGAAACACCATATATTTT. Protein sequence: CASSLATSSSGNTIYF.

The chain uses TRBV6-5 and TRBJ2-7, with D tentatively TRBD1 (5 bases). Germline V gene data show CDR1 as MNHEY and CDR2 as SVGAGI. The CDR3 runs to 14 residues. Trimming took off 0 bases at V and 0 bases at J, with 6 bases between the two ends. The CDR3 DNA is TGTGCCAGCAGTTACTCAGGACACTCCTACGAGCAGTACTTC. This sequence encodes CASSYSGHSYEQYF.

The chain links TRBV18 to TRBJ1-2; TRBD1 matches at 7 bases. Germline lookup yields CDR1 KGHSH and CDR2 LQKENI. V was pared by 3 bases and J by 5 bases, with 3 bases of the junction left unmatched. CDR3 size: 13 residues. Written as DNA, the CDR3 is TGTGCCAGCTCACCTGCGACAGGGTATGGCTACACCTTC. Protein product: CASSPATGYGYTF.

The chain uses TRBV25-1 and TRBJ2-2, with no clear D. Germline V lookup: CDR1 MGHDK, CDR2 SYGVNS. Trimming stripped 10 bases from V and 6 bases from J, with 15 bases between. The CDR3 runs 13 residues. The DNA of the CDR3 is TGTGCCATCTCAACGGCGGTTGCCGGGGAGCTGTTTTTT. Amino acids: CAISTAVAGELFF.

The chain employs TRBV2 and TRBJ2-1; D may be TRBD1 (7 bases). Trimming stripped 6 bases from V and 2 bases from J, with 26 bases between. Per germline, CDR1 SNHLY and CDR2 FYNNEI. This CDR3 has 19 amino acids. CDR3 sequence reads: CASSEMARGVGRTYNEQFF. The CDR3 region has the DNA TGTGCCAGCAGCGAAATGGCCAGGGGGGTCGGCAGGACCTACAATGAGCAGTTCTTC.